These 21 T cell receptor beta chains came from one sample sequenced in a study of blood T cell repertoires in COVID-19. Profiling relied on immunoSEQ multiplex PCR, and the TCRdb table lists in-frame clones only, not all of them. The sample consists of 300,000 to 400,000 clones, 80% to 90% of them appearing once. The sequencing sample was made of peripheral blood. These receptors all stem from a woman aged 25 to 39 with COVID-19, enrolled during active disease.

The genes are TRBV2 and TRBJ2-5; D may be TRBD1 (6 bases). This CDR3 region has 17 residues. Germline assignment: CDR1 SNHLY and CDR2 FYNNEI. The V gene lost 8 bases and the J gene lost 5 bases, with 27 bases spanning the gap. The CDR3 is CASAFGTRGGVGETQYF. CDR3 bases: TGTGCCAGCGCCTTCGGTACTCGAGGGGGAGTAGGGGAGACCCAGTACTTC.

This clone showed up just a few times. CDR3 region: CAWRSGTAGVSTDTQYF. The CDR3 nucleotides are TGTGCCTGGAGATCGGGGACGGCGGGAGTTAGTACAGATACGCAGTATTTT. V gene TRBV30 combines with J gene TRBJ2-3; 7 bases line up with TRBD2. Germline V CDR1 and CDR2: GTSNPN, SVGIG (reference sequence). The CDR3 totals 17 residues. Trimming at V came to 3 bases and at J to 3 bases, leaving 15 bases not matched to a gene.

This chain connects TRBV10-3 to TRBJ1-2, with 8 nucleotides matching TRBD1. The CDR3 contains 15 residues. Germline V gene data show CDR1 as ENHRY and CDR2 as SYGVKD. V shed 4 bases and J 4 bases; nucleotides not matched to a gene: 8. The CDR3 DNA reads TGTGCCATCAGTGCGCAAGGACAGGGTGCCTATGGCTACACCTTC. Translated: CAISAQGQGAYGYTF.

This chain connects TRBV7-2 to TRBJ2-7; 7 bases are a match to TRBD2. The CDR3 covers 13 residues. The V segment lost 5 bases and the J segment 2 bases; nucleotides outside the gene matches: 3. Germline V gene lookup returns CDR1 SGHTA and CDR2 FQGNSA. The CDR3 DNA follows: TGTGCCAGCAGCCACCGGGGGGCCTACGAGCAGTACGTC. Translation: CASSHRGAYEQYV.

The chain has TRBV21-1 and TRBJ2-7; TRBD1, the D gene given by the table, was not confirmed from the DNA. TRBV21-1 is tagged as a pseudogene. The CDR3 consists of 19 residues. The DNA of the CDR3 is TGTGCCAGCAGCAAAGTATGGCCAGGGGCTACTCGCATCTCCTACGAGCAGTACGTC. Encoded protein: CASSKVWPGATRISYEQYV.

The chain combines TRBV5-1 with TRBJ2-2; 8 bases align to TRBD1. The J segment lost 2 bases and the V segment lost 4 bases, leaving 7 bases of the junction unmatched. The CDR3 totals 16 residues. Germline CDR1 SGHRS, CDR2 YFSETQ. The chain's CDR3 is CASSSTGGGNTGELFF. Here the CDR3 DNA reads TGCGCCAGCAGCAGCACAGGGGGAGGAAACACCGGGGAGCTGTTTTTT.

CDR3 coding DNA: TGCGCCAGCAGCTCATCGGACAGGGTAGCCTCACCCCTCCACTTT. Encoded protein: CASSSSDRVASPLHF. The chain recombines TRBV5-1 with TRBJ1-6; 8 nucleotides match TRBD1. Germline CDR1 and CDR2: SGHRS and YFSETQ. Germline trimming cut 3 bases from V and 10 bases from J; bases unmatched to any gene: 9. This CDR3 region has 15 residues. Full variable domain (missing parts from reference TRBV5-1 and TRBJ1-6): KAGVTQTPRYLIKTRGQQVTLSCSPISGHRSVSWYQQTPGQGLQFLFEYFSETQRNKGNFPGRFSGRQFSNSRSEMNVSTLELGDSALYLCASSSSDRVASPLHFGNGTRLTVT.

The rearrangement uses TRBV27 and TRBJ2-3; tentative D call: TRBD1 (5 bases). CDR1 MNHEY and CDR2 SMNVEV come from the germline V gene (reference sequence). The CDR3 runs to 15 residues. The V end lost 1 base, the J end lost 2 bases, and 10 bases lay between the germline ends. CDR3 protein: CASSLFDRITDTQYF. In DNA form, the CDR3 reads TGTGCCAGCAGTTTATTCGACAGAATCACAGATACGCAGTATTTT.

The rearrangement links TRBV10-3 to TRBJ2-5, with 7 bases aligning to TRBD2. The germline V gene has CDR1 ENHRY and CDR2 SYGVKD. Trimming at V came to 4 bases and at J to 1 base, leaving 3 bases not matched to a gene. The CDR3 has 14 amino acids. The CDR3 DNA reads as TGTGCCATCAGTGGGGGAGGGGCCCAAGAGACCCAGTACTTC. Encoded protein: CAISGGGAQETQYF.

The rearrangement joins TRBV20-1 to TRBJ2-1, with D unclear. The CDR3 contains 11 residues. Trimming removed 5 bases at V and 8 bases at J, with 10 bases between. In germline, CDR1 is DFQATT, CDR2 SNEGSKA (reference sequence). CDR3 sequence (DNA): TGCAGTGCTTCGAGGCGAGATGAGCAGTTCTTC. Translation: CSASRRDEQFF.

The chain links TRBV11-2 to TRBJ1-2; D not resolved. Germline assignment: CDR1 SGHAT and CDR2 FQNNGV. V lost 0 bases to trimming and J lost 4 bases, with 12 bases between them. The CDR3 sequence is 15 residues long. The DNA for the CDR3 is TGTGCCAGCAGCTTAGAGCACAGTAGCGGCTATGGCTACACCTTC. Protein: CASSLEHSSGYGYTF.

The chain has TRBV11-1 and TRBJ2-3; D not certain. V lost 1 base and J 5 bases, leaving 4 bases between the germline ends. This CDR3 region has 12 residues. Germline V lookup: CDR1 SGHAT, CDR2 FQDESV (reference sequence). The CDR3, as DNA: TGTGCCAGCAGCTTAGGCGAAGATACGCAGTATTTT. Its protein product is CASSLGEDTQYF.

The V call is TRBV11-3, the J call TRBJ2-3; D is possibly TRBD2 (5 bases). The CDR3 contains 15 residues. Trimming left V 5 bases short and J 2 bases short, with 14 bases between. Germline V gene data show CDR1 as SGHNT and CDR2 as YENEEA. The CDR3 protein is CASSLFARDTDTQYF. The CDR3, as DNA: TGTGCCAGCAGCCTCTTTGCCCGGGACACAGATACGCAGTATTTT.

The gene calls are TRBV19 and TRBJ2-1; perhaps TRBD1 as D (5 bases). Per the germline V gene, CDR1 is LNHDA and CDR2 is SQIVND (reference sequence). V was shortened by 2 bases and J by 5 bases, with 13 bases between the two germline ends. The CDR3 contains 15 residues. The CDR3: CASSIWGRANNEQFF. The CDR3 DNA follows: TGTGCCAGTAGTATATGGGGCCGGGCGAACAATGAGCAGTTCTTC.

The sample holds one count of this clone. At the DNA level, this CDR3 is encoded by other sequences in the same sample as well. The J gene is TRBJ1-5, the V gene TRBV30; D is ambiguous. The CDR3 consists of 13 residues. V dropped 0 bases and J dropped 3 bases, with 6 bases sitting between them. Per germline, CDR1 GTSNPN and CDR2 SVGIG (reference sequence). CDR3 in DNA: TGTGCCTGGAGTGTACGGGACAATCAGCCCCAGCATTTT. Encoded protein: CAWSVRDNQPQHF. Combining the CDR3 with reference TRBV30 and TRBJ1-5 gives the whole variable domain SQTIHQWPATLVQPVGSPLSLECTVEGTSNPNLYWYRQAAGRGLQLLFYSVGIGQISSEVPQNLSASRPQDRQFILSSKKLLLSDSGFYLCAWSVRDNQPQHFGDGTRLSIL.

The chain has TRBV5-1 and TRBJ1-3; weak D call: TRBD1 (5 bases). Per germline, CDR1 SGHRS and CDR2 YFSETQ. CDR3 length: 16 amino acids. V lost 5 bases to trimming and J lost 0 bases, with 15 bases between them. CDR3 in DNA: TGCGCCAGCAGGCAGGGAAGTCCCTCCTCTGGAAACACCATATATTTT. This sequence encodes CASRQGSPSSGNTIYF.

This clone was seen a single time. The gene calls are TRBV7-9 and TRBJ2-5, with a tentative D call TRBD1 (5 bases). Per germline, CDR1 SEHNR and CDR2 FQNEAQ (reference sequence). V lost 1 base, J lost 2 bases, and 20 bases lay in between. The CDR3 extends over 18 amino acids. Written as DNA, the CDR3 is TGTGCCAGCAGCTTAGTGAGGTCGGCAGGGTCCCTACAAGAGACCCAGTACTTC. It yields the protein CASSLVRSAGSLQETQYF.

The rearrangement uses TRBV5-8 and TRBJ1-6, with no clear D. Germline CDR1 and CDR2: SGHTS and YDEGEE. The CDR3 is made up of 14 amino acids. The V end was cut by 1 base, the J end by 7 bases, with 9 bases between. The CDR3 DNA reads TGTGCCAGCAGCTTGCGCAGGTCAAATTCACCCCTCCACTTT. It encodes CASSLRRSNSPLHF.

This sequence joins TRBV19 and TRBJ2-5; TRBD1 aligns across 7 bases. Germline CDR1 LNHDA, CDR2 SQIVND (reference sequence). The CDR3 extends over 15 amino acids. Losses at the gene ends were 5 bases for V and 2 bases for J; bases not matched to a gene: 8. CDR3 nucleotide sequence: TGTGCCAGTAGTGGATCCGGGACAGCACAAGAGACCCAGTACTTC. Protein sequence: CASSGSGTAQETQYF. Based on the CDR3 plus reference TRBV19 and TRBJ2-5, the full variable domain is DGGITQSPKYLFRKEGQNVTLSCEQNLNHDAMYWYRQDPGQGLRLIYYSQIVNDFQKGDIAEGYSVSREKKESFPLTVTSAQKNPTAFYLCASSGSGTAQETQYFGPGTRLLVL.

This clone was counted a single time. V usage is TRBV9 and J usage is TRBJ2-1, with TRBD2 matching 7 bases. Germline V CDR1 and CDR2: SGDLS, YYNGEE. V was clipped by 5 bases and J by 1 base; unmatched bases: 9. The CDR3 contains 16 residues. The CDR3 reads CASSVTSERSYNEQFF. In DNA, the CDR3 is TGTGCCAGCAGTGTAACTAGCGAGCGGTCCTACAATGAGCAGTTCTTC.

This clone was counted a few times. CDR3 sequence reads: CATRPHEGAGIDTQYF. In nucleotides, the CDR3 is TGTGCCACCAGACCTCACGAAGGGGCAGGGATAGATACGCAGTATTTT. V usage is TRBV24-1 and J usage is TRBJ2-3; possible D gene TRBD1, 5 bases. Looked up from germline, CDR1 is KGHDR and CDR2 is SFDVKD. The CDR3 covers 16 residues. V shed 7 bases and J shed 5 bases, with 21 bases lying between them.